This T cell receptor (beta chain) was retrieved from a study of T cell responses to AZD1222 COVID-19 vaccine. Whole-study findings and limits: Baseline serostatus was positive in only a handful of AZD1222 recipients.

A single count supports this clone. The antigen is unknown. The table came from immunoSEQ multiplex PCR; TCRdb's copy has only in-frame clones and leaves some out. The table lists around 140,000 clones, around 92% of them singletons. Germline assignment: CDR1 SGDLS and CDR2 YYNGEE. The junction had 2 bases not matched to a gene; V was cut back by 3 bases and J by 0 bases. There are 15 residues in the CDR3. The sequencing used peripheral blood, collected on day 0 of AZD1222 vaccination. The sequence was collected from an adult in good health. The V and J genes are TRBV9 and TRBJ2-2, with 7 positions matching TRBD1. The CDR3 protein is CASSAGTANTGELFF. DNA for the CDR3: TGTGCCAGCAGCGCCGGGACAGCGAACACCGGGGAGCTGTTTTTT. The full variable domain, its missing parts supplied by reference TRBV9 and TRBJ2-2, is DSGVTQTPKHLITATGQRVTLRCSPRSGDLSVYWYQQSLDQGLQFLIQYYNGEERAKGNILERFSAQQFPDLHSELNLSSLELGDSALYFCASSAGTANTGELFFGEGSRLTVL.